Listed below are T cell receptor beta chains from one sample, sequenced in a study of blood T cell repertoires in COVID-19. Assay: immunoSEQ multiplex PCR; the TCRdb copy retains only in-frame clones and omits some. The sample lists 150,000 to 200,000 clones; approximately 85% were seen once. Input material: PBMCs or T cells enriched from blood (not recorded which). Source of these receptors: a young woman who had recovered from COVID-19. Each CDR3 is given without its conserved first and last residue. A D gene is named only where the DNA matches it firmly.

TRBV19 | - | ASSTGHLRLISTEAF
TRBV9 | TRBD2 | ASSVDGGGLSYNEQF
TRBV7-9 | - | ASSLGNTIY
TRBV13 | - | ASSGGPPGGSTYEQY
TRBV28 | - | AGTPGKDQPQH
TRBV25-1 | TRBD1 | ASSEWGRGSPEAF
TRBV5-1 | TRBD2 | ASSLSGIGYNEQF
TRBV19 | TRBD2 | ASKLAGAADTQY
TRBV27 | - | ASSFPGNTEAF
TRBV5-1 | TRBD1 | ASSSEGQDNSPLH
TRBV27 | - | ASSGTGGYTEAF
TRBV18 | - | ASSGQGGNSPLH
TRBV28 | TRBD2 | ASSLPREAYEQY
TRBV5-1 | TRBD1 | ASSLGTGNTGELF
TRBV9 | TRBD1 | ASSVGGQGDEKLF
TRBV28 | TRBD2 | ASRGERELYEQY
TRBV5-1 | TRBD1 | ASSPGQGVKVDTQY
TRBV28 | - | ASSPPRGPQH
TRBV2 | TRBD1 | ASLGRGVTEAF
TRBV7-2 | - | ASSAVRGYEQY
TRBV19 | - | ASRPEAGSYEQY
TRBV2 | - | ASRGLTYEQY
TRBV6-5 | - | ATAVVAGREQY
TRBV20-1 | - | SALRSYEQY
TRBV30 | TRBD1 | AWSPRDSSGYT
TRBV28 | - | ASSPDSYEQY
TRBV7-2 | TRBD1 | ASSFQAVTQGAGGYT
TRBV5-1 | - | ASSPAANYGYT
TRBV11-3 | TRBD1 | ASSLETGSRNEQF
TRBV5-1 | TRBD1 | ASSLDRGISEAF
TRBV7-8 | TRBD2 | ASSLNLGLAGQETQY
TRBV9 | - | ASSREGTGNQPQH
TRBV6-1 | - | ASSEARGHEQY
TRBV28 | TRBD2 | ASSYQISGGQETQY
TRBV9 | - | ASSGRDPLSGNTIY
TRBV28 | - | ASSLNSGIGVNQPQH
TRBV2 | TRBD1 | ASSEKSGTGPGELF